The T cell receptor beta chain under discussion was sequenced for a study of human T cells and chemical hapten exposure (dated by TCRdb to the early 2020s). Background for the entire study: For sensitization, 2% DPC in acetone was applied to an approximately 2 cm by approximately 2 cm area of upper inner arm skin. Throughout the study period of 20 to 30 weeks, patients also received therapeutic DPC doses to the scalp every week. Patch testing was performed on the upper back with Finn chambers containing 0.01% DPC, and the patch tests were scored after 6 days according to International Contact Dermatitis Research Group standards. Most of the patients in the cohort were female, and the cohort covered alopecia areata with under or over 50% scalp involvement, alopecia totalis and alopecia universalis. Libraries were combined into a pool for sequencing, and differences in TCR yield between samples came mainly from small differences in library volumes within the pool. In alopecia patients, the study followed how the peripheral blood TCR repertoire changed in vivo over primary and secondary sensitization to diphenylcyclopropenone (DPC), a hapten. Patient blood was sampled pre-sensitization (week 0) and at 2, 6 and about 24 weeks after DPC sensitization. Blood for TCR sequencing was provided by twenty-nine alopecia patients at one to four time points (pre-sensitization, 2, 6 and 24 weeks).

Details on this clonotype: Its cognate antigen has yet to be identified. Base qualities are not at hand, and no much larger clone is one base apart.

Results and caveats for the whole study, not just this receptor: No change with DPC sensitization was found in the number of TCRs above 1 in 1000 frequency, and no evidence of global repertoire structure alterations was found. Repeated subsampling changed both the strength of the expansion versus patch-test correlation and the threshold at which the correlation became significant. Alopecia, a presumed autoimmune disease, was present in all patients, so the immune response of the patients might differ from that of healthy individuals. A positive correlation was found between the number of PT1 expanded TCRs and patch test score, with significance reached at thresholds 8, 16 and 32 but not 4. Significantly more large CDR3 similarity clusters were formed by expanded TCRs than by pre-sensitization or healthy control sets, consistent with antigen-driven responses.

CDR1 and CDR2, per the germline V gene, are SGHTA and FQGNSA. The germline V and J ends show losses of 4 bases and 7 bases respectively, and no gene match explains 11 bases of the junction. CDR3 length: 17 amino acids, cysteine to phenylalanine. Only the CDR3 part of the read is kept: 51 bases, read in frame from the first base. This specimen's time point label, interpreted: pre-sensitization, week 0. The sample's treatment or condition label is to be understood as: therapeutic diphenylcyclopropenone sensitization with weekly scalp DPC. Blood at each patch-test visit was drawn before the patch test was applied. To be eligible, patients had to be aged 18 to 70, diagnosed with alopecia and judged suitable for DPC therapy, while pregnant patients were excluded. Unfractionated whole blood was collected in Tempus Blood RNA tubes, and total RNA was extracted from that blood. Preparation of the library involved RACE. For sequencing, a NextSeq 500 was employed. During library preparation, unique molecular identifiers were attached to individual cDNA molecules so that TCRs could be counted in a quantitative, reproducible way. From each blood RNA sample, both TCR alpha and TCR beta chains were sequenced. On the authors' methods: Samples had a median of 95,638 TCRs, with a range from about 23,224 to 750,000. The Decombinator software suite was used to annotate V, J and CDR3 in the TCR reads. To make PS versus PT1 abundance plots, every sample was subsampled to the same number of TCRs (28,000). TCRs were defined as expanded if absent before sensitization and observed at least eight times at the 2-week time point. TCRdb reanalyzed the raw reads on its own, using fastp at Q25 for trimming and MiXCR for clone calling, and kept in-frame beta chains. Each record represents a unique CDR3 protein, reported with the most common genes and DNA among its rows. The V and J calls come from TCRdb's annotation, not from the publication. The sample table records approximately 370,000 distinct CDR3 sequences; around 5% of these occur just once. The ten largest clonotypes hold around 8.8% of the sample.

This specimen consisted of whole blood, obtained in connection with sensitization to the hapten diphenylcyclopropenone (DPC). The TCR sequence derives from a woman aged 18-35 years with alopecia areata. Some clones in this sample may be carry-over from other donors' samples. Rearrangement joined TRBV7-2 to TRBJ2-1; the central 12 bases match TRBD1. The sequence in DNA is TGTGCCAGCAGCTCAAGAGCCGGGACAGGGGGCTGGAATGAGCAGTTCTTC. It is translated as CASSSRAGTGGWNEQFF.